These T cell receptor beta chains were read from a single sample in a study of human CD8 memory T cell subsets. Each CDR3 protein gets one entry in TCRdb, which reprocessed the 5' RACE reads and gives no DNA. This repertoire includes thousands of distinct CDR3 sequences. The specimen sequenced was CD8+ T cells from PBMCs. These receptors originate from a human donor in good health. CDR3s include the opening cysteine and the closing phenylalanine or tryptophan. For some rows the clone size is stated as once, few or many, or as a class when expanded; others skip it.

NA | TRBJ2-2 | TRBV7-2 | CASSSGLAGGYTGELFF
NA | TRBJ1-5 | TRBV6-1 | CASREGPSSNQPQHF
NA | TRBJ2-1 | TRBV24-1 | CATKGRQGGKDEQFF
large | TRBJ2-2 | TRBV28 | CASQRESNTGELFF
NA | TRBJ2-2 | TRBV9 | CASSAGTFGPNWELFF
medium-sized | TRBJ2-7 | TRBV20-1 | CSARVELPYEQYF
NA | TRBJ2-1 | TRBV29-1 | CSVEDSNFYNEQFF
NA | TRBJ2-3 | TRBV20-1 | CSARDWAGRGTDTQYF
NA | TRBJ1-4 | TRBV12-3/TRBV12-4 | CASSFSGGRGRSEKLFF
NA | TRBJ1-5 | TRBV6-6 | CASSPGQGAQPQHF
NA | TRBJ1-5 | TRBV28 | CASSLYGQYSNQPQHF
NA | TRBJ1-1 | TRBV5-1 | CASSSYSNLNTEAFF
NA | TRBJ2-1 | TRBV7-8 | CASSFNSVREQFF
NA | TRBJ2-7 | TRBV9 | CASSVGAGEAYEQYF
NA | TRBJ2-3 | TRBV11-2 | CASSPRQGSTDTQYF
NA | TRBJ1-1 | TRBV30 | CAWSLENTEAFF
NA | TRBJ2-1 | TRBV5-1 | CASSLKGGTNDEQFF
NA | TRBJ2-3 | TRBV14 | CASSQVPTPSTDTQYF
NA | TRBJ2-7 | TRBV4-1 | CASSPGTLGYEQYF
NA | TRBJ2-3 | TRBV5-1 | CASSLGLYTDTQYF
NA | TRBJ2-7 | TRBV7-9 | CASSLALAGTGREQYF
medium-sized | TRBJ2-2 | TRBV7-3 | CASSLMDSTGELFF
medium-sized | TRBJ2-2 | TRBV3-1 | CASSQQYEGELFF
medium-sized | TRBJ1-5 | TRBV28 | CASKPVGAGQQPQHF
NA | TRBJ2-5 | TRBV29-1 | CSVGEGGGETQYF
NA | TRBJ2-1 | TRBV14 | CASSQRNHNEQFF
NA | TRBJ1-2 | TRBV10-3 | CAIHNGDSSNYGYTF
NA | TRBJ2-2 | TRBV3-1 | CASSQALQPGELFF
NA | TRBJ2-7 | TRBV10-3 | CAIRLGGGRVNEQYF
NA | TRBJ2-5 | TRBV28 | CASSWGGLEETQYF
NA | TRBJ2-3 | TRBV25-1 | CASSERPAGQREGRDTQYF
NA | TRBJ2-5 | TRBV14 | CASSPDGGYQETQYF
NA | TRBJ2-7 | TRBV15 | CATSPGFSYEQYF
NA | TRBJ2-3 | TRBV7-9 | CASSHGQSDTQYF
NA | TRBJ2-7 | TRBV29-1 | CSVESGTGWNEQYF
NA | TRBJ2-2 | TRBV28 | CATLSGRAGSGELFF
NA | TRBJ2-1 | TRBV9 | CASSVSGLSNEQFF